The 18 T cell receptor beta chains listed next were all sequenced from one sample in a study of read filtering for tumor transcriptome and immune sequencing (dated by TCRdb to 2020 to 2022). Sequencing relied on an Illumina HiSeq 4000. Starting from 400 ng RNA, TCR libraries were constructed with the Immunoverse kit using molecular barcoded adaptors that cover the alpha/delta and beta/gamma chains. TCRdb itself trimmed the public reads at Q25 with fastp, ran MiXCR and retained productive beta chains. Every entry covers one CDR3 protein and lists the most common genes and DNA from its rows. The sample has some 38,000 distinct CDR3 sequences on record, roughly an eighth of them singletons. Approximately 7% of the sample goes to the ten largest clones. The source material was a population of CD138-negative cells sorted from bone marrow. The cell subset or site tag for this specimen amounts to: bone marrow mononuclear cells depleted of CD138+ plasma/myeloma cells by negative magnetic selection. Source of these receptors: a donor at least 40 years old with multiple myeloma.

The sample holds many counts of this clonotype. The chain joins TRBV19 to TRBJ1-5; D is possibly TRBD1 (5 bases). The CDR3 sequence is 15 residues long. Germline lookup yields CDR1 LNHDA and CDR2 SQIVND (reference sequence). Trimming cost V 3 bases and J 7 bases, with 16 bases left between them. The CDR3 is CASSISRSGTQPQHF. The DNA of the CDR3 is TGTGCCAGTAGTATTTCCAGGTCGGGGACCCAGCCCCAGCATTTT.

This clonotype appeared many times. The chain joins TRBV7-9 to TRBJ1-5, with D perhaps TRBD1 (5 bases). The CDR3 loop spans 15 amino acids. Trimming stripped 3 bases from V and 8 bases from J, with 17 bases between. Germline CDR1 SEHNR, CDR2 FQNEAQ (reference sequence). This CDR3 is CASSFGAQQGKPQHF. The CDR3 region has the DNA TGTGCCAGCAGCTTTGGGGCCCAGCAGGGCAAGCCCCAGCATTTT. The entire variable domain, with the rest obtained from reference TRBV7-9 and TRBJ1-5, is as follows: DTGVSQNPRHKITKRGQNVTFRCDPISEHNRLYWYRQTLGQGPEFLTYFQNEAQLEKSRLLSDRFSAERPKGSFSTLEIQRTEQGDSAMYLCASSFGAQQGKPQHFGDGTRLSIL.

This clonotype occurred many times. The CDR3 sequence: CSARDKQYGYTF. The CDR3 coding sequence is TGCAGTGCAAGGGACAAACAATATGGCTACACCTTC. This chain connects TRBV20-1 to TRBJ1-2, with D possibly matching TRBD1 (6 bases). Trimming stripped 6 bases from V and 5 bases from J, with 13 bases between. The CDR3 sequence is 12 residues long. Germline loops: CDR1 DFQATT, CDR2 SNEGSKA (reference sequence).

Worth noting for this clonotype: With a much larger clone just one base away, this may be a read error. This rearrangement joins TRBV28 to TRBJ2-5; the D gene is possibly TRBD2 (6 bases). The CDR3 runs 17 residues. Germline values: CDR1 MDHEN, CDR2 SYDVKM. The CDR3 loop is CVSSLGGFRRFQETQYF. In DNA, the CDR3 is TGTGTCAGCAGTTTAGGAGGGTTTAGGAGGTTCCAAGAGACCCAGTACTTC.

In its sample, this clonotype was seen a few times. A much larger clone lies a single base off, so this may be a read error. This chain connects TRBV7-3 to TRBJ2-1, with D unresolved. The CDR3 runs to 13 residues. CDR1 is SGHTA, CDR2 FQGTGA, per germline. The chain's CDR3 is CASSLTLYKEQFF. The CDR3 DNA follows: TGTGCCAGCAGCTTAACGCTTTACAAGGAGCAGTTCTTC.

The rearrangement links TRBV29-1 to TRBJ2-7, with 9 bases fitting TRBD2. This CDR3 spans 14 amino acids. The J segment lost 7 bases and the V segment lost 4 bases, leaving 11 bases of the junction unmatched. Germline-derived CDR1 and CDR2 are SQVTM and ANQGSEA. Here the CDR3 DNA reads TGCAGCGTTGGGTTACTAGCGGGCCCCCGAGAGCAGTACTTC. This encodes CSVGLLAGPREQYF.

This clonotype was found many times. The rearrangement uses TRBV29-1 and TRBJ2-1; maybe TRBD1 (6 bases). Germline CDR1 and CDR2: SQVTM and ANQGSEA. Trimming removed 5 bases from V and 4 bases from J, with 18 bases in between. The CDR3 loop spans 15 amino acids. The CDR3 here is CSVSDQGRGYNEQFF. The DNA for the CDR3 is TGCAGCGTTTCAGATCAGGGGCGAGGATACAATGAGCAGTTCTTC.

This clonotype was counted a few times. The chain uses TRBV11-2 and TRBJ2-1; D not certain. Germline CDR1 and CDR2: SGHAT and FQNNGV. V lost 5 bases and J 0 bases, leaving 14 bases between the germline ends. The CDR3 has 16 residues. CDR3 residues: CASSKQQESSYNEQFF. CDR3 DNA: TGTGCCAGCAGCAAACAACAAGAGAGCTCCTACAATGAGCAGTTCTTC.

This clonotype was detected ten times or more. The rearrangement joins TRBV29-1 to TRBJ1-3; D remains unclear. The CDR3 runs to 11 residues. With 6 bases removed from V and 0 bases from J, the gap between germline ends came to 3 bases. The V gene's germline CDR1 is SQVTM and CDR2 ANQGSEA. The CDR3 spells CSVNSGNTIYF. CDR3 coding DNA: TGCAGCGTAAACTCTGGAAACACCATATATTTT. The complete variable domain, with remaining parts taken from reference TRBV29-1 and TRBJ1-3, reads SAVISQKPSRDICQRGTSLTIQCQVDSQVTMMFWYRQQPGQSLTLIATANQGSEATYESGFVIDKFPISRPNLTFSTLTVSNMSPEDSSIYLCSVNSGNTIYFGEGSWLTVV.

By proportion, this clonotype is medium-sized. The chain couples TRBV30 to TRBJ2-7; TRBD2 aligns across 7 bases. This CDR3 is built from 14 residues. Germline V CDR1 and CDR2: GTSNPN, SVGIG (reference sequence). The junction had 9 bases not matched to a gene; V was cut back by 4 bases and J by 3 bases. In DNA form, the CDR3 reads TGTGCCTGGACCTCTAGCGGAAACTTCTACGAGCAGTACTTC. It specifies CAWTSSGNFYEQYF.

This clonotype was seen many times. The J gene is TRBJ2-3, the V gene TRBV5-1; 9 nucleotides match TRBD1. CDR1 is SGHRS and CDR2 is YFSETQ in the germline V gene. This CDR3 is built from 14 residues. The J segment lost 4 bases and the V segment lost 4 bases, leaving 4 bases of the junction unmatched. The CDR3, as DNA: TGCGCCAGCAGCCAACAGGGGGCCTCAGATACGCAGTATTTT. Translation gives CASSQQGASDTQYF. Full variable domain (outside the CDR3, taken from reference TRBV5-1 and TRBJ2-3): KAGVTQTPRYLIKTRGQQVTLSCSPISGHRSVSWYQQTPGQGLQFLFEYFSETQRNKGNFPGRFSGRQFSNSRSEMNVSTLELGDSALYLCASSQQGASDTQYFGPGTRLTVL.

For this clonotype: No conserved phenylalanine or tryptophan ends this CDR3, so it is likely a read error. The chain links TRBV28 to TRBJ2-1; D unresolved. Trimming shortened V by 4 bases and J by 8 bases, and 15 bases separated the two germline ends. Germline V gene lookup returns CDR1 MDHEN and CDR2 SYDVKM. CDR3 length: 14 residues. The CDR3 DNA follows: TGTGCCAGCAGTTCGGCTAGGAGAAGTGATGAGCAGTTCTCC. Residues: CASSSARRSDEQFS.

There are many counts of this clonotype. The chain has TRBV12-3 or TRBV12-4 and TRBJ1-5, with a tentative D call TRBD1 (5 bases). V dropped 5 bases and J dropped 4 bases, with 15 bases sitting between them. This CDR3 region has 15 residues. The CDR3 DNA reads as TGTGCCAGCAGTGACACCGACAAGGGGAATCAGCCCCAGCATTTT. Translation gives CASSDTDKGNQPQHF.

This clonotype was detected ten times or more. The rearrangement uses TRBV6-1 and TRBJ2-3; 11 nucleotides line up with TRBD2. V dropped 4 bases and J dropped 2; count of bases not matched to a gene: 11. This CDR3 region has 18 residues. The germline gives CDR1 MNHNS, CDR2 SASEGT. The CDR3 protein is CASSAGWASGGYTDTQYF. CDR3 DNA: TGTGCCAGCAGTGCTGGGTGGGCTAGCGGGGGGTACACAGATACGCAGTATTTT.

A word on this clonotype: Given a far larger clone just one base away, this is likely a sequencing read error. V gene TRBV7-3 combines with J gene TRBJ1-1, with D tentatively TRBD1 (5 bases). In germline, CDR1 is SGHTA, CDR2 FQGTGA. The CDR3 covers 13 residues. Here the CDR3 DNA reads TGTGCCAGCAGCTTTAGGGGACCCACTGTAGCTTTCTTT. Amino acids: CASSFRGPTVAFF.

This clonotype is medium-sized. This sequence joins TRBV10-2 and TRBJ2-2, with no clear D. Germline V gene data show CDR1 as WSHSY and CDR2 as SAAADI. This CDR3 spans 16 amino acids. The V end was cut by 4 bases, the J end by 5 bases, with 17 bases between. The DNA for the CDR3 is TGCGCCAGCAGTGGGTCCCTCAGGCCCCATACCGGGGAGCTGTTTTTT. It codes for CASSGSLRPHTGELFF.

The sample holds many counts of this clonotype. The chain links TRBV5-1 to TRBJ2-1, with 13 bases matching TRBD2. Germline CDR1 is SGHRS and CDR2 is YFSETQ. V lost 3 bases and J lost 8; bases outside the gene matches: 5. The CDR3 covers 15 residues. CDR3 loop: CASSSTSGRDYEQFF. Written as DNA, the CDR3 is TGCGCCAGCAGCTCTACTAGCGGGAGGGACTATGAGCAGTTCTTC.

Points on this clonotype: A far larger clone lies a single base away; this is likely a read error. This chain connects TRBV6-5 to TRBJ1-5, with a weak D call TRBD1 (6 bases). Germline assignment: CDR1 MNHEY and CDR2 SVGAGI. V lost 8 bases, J lost 6 bases, and 14 bases lay in between. CDR3 size: 13 residues. CDR3 sequence reads: CASGLGGGQPQHF. DNA of the CDR3: TGTGCCAGCGGTTTAGGGGGGGGTCAGCCCCAGCATTTT.